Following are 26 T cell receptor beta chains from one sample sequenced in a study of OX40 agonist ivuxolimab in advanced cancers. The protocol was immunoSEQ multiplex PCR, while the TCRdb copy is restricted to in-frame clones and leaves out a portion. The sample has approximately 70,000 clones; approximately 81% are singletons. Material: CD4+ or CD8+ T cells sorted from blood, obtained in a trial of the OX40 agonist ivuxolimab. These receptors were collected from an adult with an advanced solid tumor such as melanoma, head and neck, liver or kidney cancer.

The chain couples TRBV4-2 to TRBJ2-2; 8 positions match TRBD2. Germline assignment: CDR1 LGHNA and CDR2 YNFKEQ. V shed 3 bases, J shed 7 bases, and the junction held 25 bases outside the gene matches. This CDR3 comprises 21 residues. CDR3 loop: CASSQARQGGTRVGSVGELFF. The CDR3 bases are TGTGCCAGCAGCCAGGCTCGACAAGGAGGGACTAGAGTGGGCTCGGTCGGGGAGCTGTTTTTT.

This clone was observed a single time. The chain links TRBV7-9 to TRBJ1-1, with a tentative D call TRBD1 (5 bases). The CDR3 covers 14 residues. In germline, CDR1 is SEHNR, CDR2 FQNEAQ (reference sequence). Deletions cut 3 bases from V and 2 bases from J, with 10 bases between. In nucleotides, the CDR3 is TGTGCCAGCAGCTTTATTGGGGGAAACACTGAAGCTTTCTTT. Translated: CASSFIGGNTEAFF.

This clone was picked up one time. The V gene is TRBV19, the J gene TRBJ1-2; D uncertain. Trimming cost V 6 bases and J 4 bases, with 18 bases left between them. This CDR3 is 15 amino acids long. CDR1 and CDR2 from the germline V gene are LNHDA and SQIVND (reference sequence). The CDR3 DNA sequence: TGTGCCAGTAGCCCATCGACCGGCGGCGTCTATGGCTACACCTTC. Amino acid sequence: CASSPSTGGVYGYTF. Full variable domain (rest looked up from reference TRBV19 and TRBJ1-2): DGGITQSPKYLFRKEGQNVTLSCEQNLNHDAMYWYRQDPGQGLRLIYYSQIVNDFQKGDIAEGYSVSREKKESFPLTVTSAQKNPTAFYLCASSPSTGGVYGYTFGSGTRLTVV.

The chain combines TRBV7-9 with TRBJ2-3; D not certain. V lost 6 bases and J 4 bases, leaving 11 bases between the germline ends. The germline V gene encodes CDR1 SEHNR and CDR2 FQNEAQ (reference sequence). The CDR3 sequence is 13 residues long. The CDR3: CASSFIPSDTQYF. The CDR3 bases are TGTGCCAGCAGTTTTATCCCGTCAGATACGCAGTATTTT.

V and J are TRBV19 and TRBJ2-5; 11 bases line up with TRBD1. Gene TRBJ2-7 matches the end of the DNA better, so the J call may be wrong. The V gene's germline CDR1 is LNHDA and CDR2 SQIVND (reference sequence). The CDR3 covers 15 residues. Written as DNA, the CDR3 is TGTGCCAGTAGTATGGCAGGACAGGGGGCATACGAGCAGTACTTC. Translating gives CASSMAGQGAYEQYF.

CDR3 sequence reads: CASRYHREETQYF. The CDR3 DNA reads as TGTGCCAGCAGATACCACAGGGAGGAGACCCAGTACTTC. The chain joins TRBV27 to TRBJ2-5, with TRBD1 as a possible D gene (6 bases). Germline assignment: CDR1 MNHEY and CDR2 SMNVEV (reference sequence). This CDR3 has 13 residues. V gave up 6 bases and J gave up 5 bases, with 13 bases separating them.

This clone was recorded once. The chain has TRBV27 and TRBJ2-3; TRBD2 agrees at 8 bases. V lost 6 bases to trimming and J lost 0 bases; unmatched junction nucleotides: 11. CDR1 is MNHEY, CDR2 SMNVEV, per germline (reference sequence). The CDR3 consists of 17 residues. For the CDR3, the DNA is TGTGCCAGCAGGGCGTGGGCTAGCGGGTATAGCACAGATACGCAGTATTTT. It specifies CASRAWASGYSTDTQYF.

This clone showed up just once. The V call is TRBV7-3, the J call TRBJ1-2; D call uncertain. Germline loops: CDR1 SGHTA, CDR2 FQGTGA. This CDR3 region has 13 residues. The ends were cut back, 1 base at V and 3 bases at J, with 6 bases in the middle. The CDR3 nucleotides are TGTGCCAGCAGCTTAAGGGGTGACTATGGCTACACCTTC. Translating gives CASSLRGDYGYTF.

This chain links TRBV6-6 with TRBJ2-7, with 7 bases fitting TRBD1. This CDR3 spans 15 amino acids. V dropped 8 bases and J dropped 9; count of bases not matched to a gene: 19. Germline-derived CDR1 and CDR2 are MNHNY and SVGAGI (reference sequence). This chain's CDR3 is CASHNYHRGEYVQYF. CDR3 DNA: TGTGCCAGCCACAACTATCACAGGGGAGAGTATGTGCAGTACTTC.

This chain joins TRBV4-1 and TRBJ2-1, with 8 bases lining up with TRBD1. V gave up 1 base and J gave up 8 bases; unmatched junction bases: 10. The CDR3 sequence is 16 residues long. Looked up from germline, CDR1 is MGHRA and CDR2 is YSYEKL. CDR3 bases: TGCGCCAGCAGCCAAGGGGGCCACAGGGGGGTCGATGAGCAGTTCTTC. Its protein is CASSQGGHRGVDEQFF.

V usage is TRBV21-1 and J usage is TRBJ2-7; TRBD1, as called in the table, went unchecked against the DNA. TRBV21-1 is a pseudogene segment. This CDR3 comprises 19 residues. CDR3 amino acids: CASSRKKRVFPGVFYEQYF. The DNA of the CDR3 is TGTGCCAGCAGCAGAAAAAAAAGGGTTTTCCCAGGGGTTTTCTACGAGCAGTACTTC.

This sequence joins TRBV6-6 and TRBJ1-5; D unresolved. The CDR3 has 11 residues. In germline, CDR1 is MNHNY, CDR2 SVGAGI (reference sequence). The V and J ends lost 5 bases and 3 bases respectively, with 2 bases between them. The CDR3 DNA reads TGTGCCAGCAGTCCCAATCAGCCCCAGCATTTT. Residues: CASSPNQPQHF.

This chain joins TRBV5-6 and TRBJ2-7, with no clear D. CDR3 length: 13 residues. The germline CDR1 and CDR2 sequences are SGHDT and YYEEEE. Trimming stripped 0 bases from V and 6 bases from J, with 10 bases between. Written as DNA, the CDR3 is TGTGCCAGCAGCTTGGGAACGTACGGCGAGCAGTACTTC. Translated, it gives CASSLGTYGEQYF.

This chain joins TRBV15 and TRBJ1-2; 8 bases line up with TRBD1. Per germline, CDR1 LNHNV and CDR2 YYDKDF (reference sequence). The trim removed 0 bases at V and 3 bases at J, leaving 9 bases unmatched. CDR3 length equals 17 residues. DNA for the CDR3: TGTGCCACCAGCAGAGATCAGCAGGGGGCGATGCACTATGGCTACACCTTC. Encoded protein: CATSRDQQGAMHYGYTF.

This CDR3 reads CASSLGAGKGWGTEAFF. CDR3 nucleotide sequence: TGTGCCAGCAGCTTGGGAGCCGGGAAAGGCTGGGGCACTGAAGCTTTCTTT. The chain couples TRBV5-4 to TRBJ1-1; no firm D call. CDR3 size: 17 residues. V lost 0 bases and J 4 bases, leaving 19 bases between the germline ends. Germline V gene sequence: CDR1 SGHNT, CDR2 YYREEE (reference sequence).

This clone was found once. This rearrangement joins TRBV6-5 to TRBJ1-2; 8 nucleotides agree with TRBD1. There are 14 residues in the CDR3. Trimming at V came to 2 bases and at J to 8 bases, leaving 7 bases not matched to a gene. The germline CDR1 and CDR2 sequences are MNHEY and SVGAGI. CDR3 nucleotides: TGTGCCAGCAGTTACGATCAGGGGGCAGGAGGCTACACCTTC. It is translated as CASSYDQGAGGYTF.

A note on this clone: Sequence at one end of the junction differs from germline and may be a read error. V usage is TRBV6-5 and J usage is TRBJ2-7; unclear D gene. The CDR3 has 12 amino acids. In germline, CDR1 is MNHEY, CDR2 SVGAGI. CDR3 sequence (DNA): TGTGCCAGCAGTTACTCCTCTATCGCCATTAGTTTC. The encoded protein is CASSYSSIAISF.

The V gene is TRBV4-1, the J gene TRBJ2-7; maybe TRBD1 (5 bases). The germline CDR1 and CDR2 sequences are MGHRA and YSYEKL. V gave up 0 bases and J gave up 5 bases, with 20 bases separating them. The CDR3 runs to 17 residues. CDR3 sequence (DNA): TGCGCCAGCAGCCAAGAAAGGGGAACAGTGAAAAAGGACGAGCAGTACTTC. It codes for CASSQERGTVKKDEQYF.

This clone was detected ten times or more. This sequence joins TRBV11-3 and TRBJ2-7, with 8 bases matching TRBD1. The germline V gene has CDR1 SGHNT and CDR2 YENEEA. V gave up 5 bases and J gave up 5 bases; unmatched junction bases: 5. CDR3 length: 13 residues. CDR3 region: CASSPDRGDEQYF. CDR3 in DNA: TGTGCCAGCAGCCCCGACAGGGGCGACGAGCAGTACTTC.

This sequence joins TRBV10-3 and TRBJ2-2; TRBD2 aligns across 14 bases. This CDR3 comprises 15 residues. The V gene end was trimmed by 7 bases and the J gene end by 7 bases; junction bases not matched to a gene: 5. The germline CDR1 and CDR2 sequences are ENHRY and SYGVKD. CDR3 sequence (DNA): TGTGCCATCAAGGGACTAGCGGGAGAAGACGGGGAGCTGTTTTTT. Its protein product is CAIKGLAGEDGELFF.

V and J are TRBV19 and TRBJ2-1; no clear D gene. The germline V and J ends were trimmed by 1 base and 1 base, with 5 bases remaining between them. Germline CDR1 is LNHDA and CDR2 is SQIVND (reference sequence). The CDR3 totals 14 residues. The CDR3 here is CASSIAPSYNEQFF. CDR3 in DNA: TGTGCCAGTAGTATAGCCCCATCCTACAATGAGCAGTTCTTC.

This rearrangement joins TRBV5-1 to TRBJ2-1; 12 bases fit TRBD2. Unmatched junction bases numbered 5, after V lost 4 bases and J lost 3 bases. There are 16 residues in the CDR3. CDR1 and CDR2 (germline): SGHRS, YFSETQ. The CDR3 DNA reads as TGCGCCAGCAGCAATGGACTAGCGGGAAACTACAATGAGCAGTTCTTC. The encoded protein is CASSNGLAGNYNEQFF.

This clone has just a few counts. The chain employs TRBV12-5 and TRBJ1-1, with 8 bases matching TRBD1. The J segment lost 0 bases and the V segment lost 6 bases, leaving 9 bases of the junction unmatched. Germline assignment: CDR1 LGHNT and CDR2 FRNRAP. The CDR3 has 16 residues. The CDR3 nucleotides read TGTGCTAGTGGCAGGACAGGGAGCTTACTGAACACTGAAGCTTTCTTT. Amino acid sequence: CASGRTGSLLNTEAFF. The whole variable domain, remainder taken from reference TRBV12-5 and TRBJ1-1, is DARVTQTPRHKVTEMGQEVTMRCQPILGHNTVFWYRQTMMQGLELLAYFRNRAPLDDSGMPKDRFSAEMPDATLATLKIQPSEPRDSAVYFCASGRTGSLLNTEAFFGQGTRLTVV.

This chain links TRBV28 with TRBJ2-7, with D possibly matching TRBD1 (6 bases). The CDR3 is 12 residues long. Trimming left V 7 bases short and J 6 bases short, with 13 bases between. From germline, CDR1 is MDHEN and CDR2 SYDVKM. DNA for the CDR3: TGTGCCAGCATAGGGGGAAGGCCCGAGCAGTACTTC. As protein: CASIGGRPEQYF.

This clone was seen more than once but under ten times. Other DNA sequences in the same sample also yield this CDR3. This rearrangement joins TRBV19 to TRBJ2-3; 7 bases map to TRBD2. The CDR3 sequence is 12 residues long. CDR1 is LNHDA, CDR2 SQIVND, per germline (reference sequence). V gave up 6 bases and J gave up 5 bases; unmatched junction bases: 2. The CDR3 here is CASSPSGDTQYF. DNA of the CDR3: TGTGCCAGTAGCCCTAGCGGAGATACGCAGTATTTT.

CDR3: CASSLDGHFQETQYF. The CDR3 DNA reads TGCGCCAGCAGCTTGGATGGGCACTTCCAAGAGACCCAGTACTTC. The rearrangement links TRBV5-1 to TRBJ2-5; D is unclear. This CDR3 is 15 amino acids long. Germline lookup yields CDR1 SGHRS and CDR2 YFSETQ. V lost 0 bases, J lost 1 base, and 10 bases lay in between.